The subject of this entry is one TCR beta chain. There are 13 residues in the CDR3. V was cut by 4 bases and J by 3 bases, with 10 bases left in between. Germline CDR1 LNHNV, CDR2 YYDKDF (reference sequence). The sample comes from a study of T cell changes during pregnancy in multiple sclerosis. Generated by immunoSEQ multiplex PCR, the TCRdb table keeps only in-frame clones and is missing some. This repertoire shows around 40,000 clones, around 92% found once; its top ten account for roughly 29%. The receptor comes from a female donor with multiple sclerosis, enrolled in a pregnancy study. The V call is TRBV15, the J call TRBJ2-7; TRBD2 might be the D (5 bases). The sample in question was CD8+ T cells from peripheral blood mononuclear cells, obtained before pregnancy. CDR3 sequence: CATSKRELYEQYF. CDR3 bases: TGTGCCACCAGCAAGAGGGAACTCTACGAGCAGTACTTC.